Listed below are T cell receptor beta chains from one sample, sequenced in a study of naive and memory T cell subsets. TCRdb reanalysed the UMI-ligation and nested PCR reads using MiXCR and keeps one entry per CDR3 protein. The sample has 120,000 to 150,000 distinct CDR3 sequences; around 15% are singletons. The source material was naive CD4+ T cells from blood. The receptors were gathered from a human donor in good health. Each CDR3 is given with its conserved first and last residue. D genes are given only for firm matches. Part of the rows lack a size; the others show once, few, many or a class for expanded clones.

v_gene: TRBV18; d_gene: NA; j_gene: TRBJ2-5; abundance: NA; CDR3aa: CASSPPPAGETQYF; CDR3nt: TGTGCCAGCTCACCACCTCCGGCAGGAGAGACCCAGTACTTC
v_gene: TRBV5-1; d_gene: TRBD2; j_gene: TRBJ2-1; abundance: NA; CDR3aa: CASSLVGPGGFTRDNEQFF; CDR3nt: TGCGCCAGCAGCTTGGTCGGGCCCGGGGGGTTCACTAGAGACAATGAGCAGTTCTTC
v_gene: TRBV10-3; d_gene: TRBD2; j_gene: TRBJ2-1; abundance: few; CDR3aa: CAISAAGGPQNEQFF; CDR3nt: TGTGCCATCAGTGCAGCGGGAGGGCCTCAGAATGAGCAGTTCTTC
v_gene: TRBV6-5; d_gene: NA; j_gene: TRBJ1-2; abundance: NA; CDR3aa: CASSRGQSGHGYTF; CDR3nt: TGTGCCAGCAGCCGTGGACAGTCGGGCCATGGCTACACCTTC
v_gene: TRBV20-1; d_gene: NA; j_gene: TRBJ1-6; abundance: NA; CDR3aa: CSARADVLNSPLHF; CDR3nt: TGCAGTGCTAGAGCGGACGTTTTGAATTCACCCCTCCACTTT
v_gene: TRBV5-1; d_gene: NA; j_gene: TRBJ2-1; abundance: NA; CDR3aa: CASSLFSASSYNEQFF; CDR3nt: TGCGCCAGCAGCTTGTTTAGCGCGAGCTCCTACAATGAGCAGTTCTTC
v_gene: TRBV12-3/TRBV12-4; d_gene: TRBD1; j_gene: TRBJ1-4; abundance: once; CDR3aa: CASSLAQDRANEKLFF; CDR3nt: TGTGCCAGCAGTTTAGCGCAGGACAGGGCTAATGAAAAACTGTTTTTT
v_gene: TRBV7-2; d_gene: NA; j_gene: TRBJ2-6; abundance: many; CDR3aa: CASSFGLVFSGANVLTF; CDR3nt: TGTGCCAGCAGCTTTGGGCTAGTTTTCTCTGGGGCCAACGTCCTGACTTTC
v_gene: TRBV4-2; d_gene: TRBD2; j_gene: TRBJ2-3; abundance: NA; CDR3aa: CASSQEWTSGSGADTQYF; CDR3nt: TGTGCCAGCAGCCAAGAATGGACTAGCGGGAGCGGCGCAGATACGCAGTATTTT
v_gene: TRBV11-2; d_gene: NA; j_gene: TRBJ2-4; abundance: NA; CDR3aa: CASSFQGGIQYF; CDR3nt: TGTGCCAGCAGCTTTCAGGGAGGCATTCAGTACTTC
v_gene: TRBV20-1; d_gene: TRBD1; j_gene: TRBJ2-5; abundance: many; CDR3aa: CSATGDRVQETQYF; CDR3nt: TGCAGTGCTACAGGGGACAGAGTGCAAGAGACCCAGTACTTC
v_gene: TRBV20-1; d_gene: TRBD2; j_gene: TRBJ2-1; abundance: NA; CDR3aa: CSAGGLAGVSSYNEQFF; CDR3nt: TGCAGTGCTGGAGGACTAGCGGGGGTGAGCTCCTACAATGAGCAGTTCTTC
v_gene: TRBV21-1; d_gene: NA; j_gene: TRBJ2-3; abundance: NA; CDR3aa: CASNPGQGRDTQYF; CDR3nt: TGTGCCAGCAACCCGGGACAGGGGAGAGATACGCAGTATTTT
v_gene: TRBV6-2/TRBV6-3; d_gene: NA; j_gene: TRBJ1-1; abundance: many; CDR3aa: CASSRGGTEAFF; CDR3nt: TGTGCCAGCAGCCGGGGGGGGACTGAAGCTTTCTTT
v_gene: TRBV30; d_gene: TRBD1; j_gene: TRBJ1-1; abundance: NA; CDR3aa: CAWDRGLNTEAFF; CDR3nt: TGTGCCTGGGATAGGGGGCTAAACACTGAAGCTTTCTTT
v_gene: TRBV4-2; d_gene: TRBD1; j_gene: TRBJ2-4; abundance: few; CDR3aa: CASSQNRGARGGEYDIQYF; CDR3nt: TGTGCCAGCAGCCAAAACAGGGGGGCGCGGGGTGGGGAGTATGACATTCAGTACTTC
v_gene: TRBV14; d_gene: TRBD1; j_gene: TRBJ2-3; abundance: few; CDR3aa: CASRRTGASTDTQYF; CDR3nt: TGTGCCAGCCGGAGGACAGGAGCTAGCACAGATACGCAGTATTTT
v_gene: TRBV20-1; d_gene: NA; j_gene: TRBJ2-1; abundance: many; CDR3aa: CSASRLAEKEQFF; CDR3nt: TGCAGTGCTAGTCGGCTAGCAGAGAAAGAGCAGTTCTTC
v_gene: TRBV7-9; d_gene: NA; j_gene: TRBJ1-3; abundance: many; CDR3aa: CASSPAPTGGKGNTIYF; CDR3nt: TGTGCCAGCAGCCCAGCACCGACAGGAGGAAAAGGAAACACCATATATTTT
v_gene: TRBV9; d_gene: NA; j_gene: TRBJ2-3; abundance: NA; CDR3aa: CASSVAVKRPDTQYF; CDR3nt: TGTGCCAGCAGCGTAGCTGTCAAGAGACCAGATACGCAGTATTTT
v_gene: TRBV28; d_gene: TRBD2; j_gene: TRBJ2-1; abundance: NA; CDR3aa: CASNKPGLAVYEQFF; CDR3nt: TGTGCCAGCAATAAACCGGGACTAGCGGTTTATGAGCAGTTCTTC
v_gene: TRBV24-1; d_gene: TRBD2; j_gene: TRBJ2-5; abundance: NA; CDR3aa: CATSDFLTGGEETQYF; CDR3nt: TGTGCCACCAGTGATTTTCTCACGGGGGGAGAAGAGACCCAGTACTTC
v_gene: TRBV29-1; d_gene: NA; j_gene: TRBJ2-7; abundance: NA; CDR3aa: CSVAQEWSSYEQYF; CDR3nt: TGCAGCGTGGCACAGGAGTGGAGCTCCTACGAGCAGTACTTC
v_gene: TRBV27; d_gene: NA; j_gene: TRBJ2-3; abundance: NA; CDR3aa: CASSLSGGRLRTDTQYF; CDR3nt: TGTGCCAGCAGTTTGTCGGGCGGCAGGTTACGGACAGATACGCAGTATTTT
v_gene: TRBV27; d_gene: NA; j_gene: TRBJ2-1; abundance: few; CDR3aa: CASKGGSLYNEQFF; CDR3nt: TGTGCCAGCAAAGGGGGGTCCCTATACAATGAGCAGTTCTTC
v_gene: TRBV15; d_gene: NA; j_gene: TRBJ1-2; abundance: NA; CDR3aa: CATSREPGMGGYTF; CDR3nt: TGTGCCACCAGCAGAGAGCCTGGTATGGGCGGCTACACCTTC
v_gene: TRBV28; d_gene: TRBD1; j_gene: TRBJ2-7; abundance: few; CDR3aa: CASSRGDRVPNEQYF; CDR3nt: TGTGCCAGCAGTCGGGGGGACAGGGTTCCCAACGAGCAGTACTTC
v_gene: TRBV20-1; d_gene: NA; j_gene: TRBJ2-5; abundance: few; CDR3aa: CSASTLRGETQYF; CDR3nt: TGCAGTGCTAGTACTCTCCGCGGAGAGACCCAGTACTTC
v_gene: TRBV10-3; d_gene: NA; j_gene: TRBJ1-1; abundance: few; CDR3aa: CAIGGTGGLLNTEAFF; CDR3nt: TGTGCCATCGGAGGGACGGGGGGTCTGCTGAACACTGAAGCTTTCTTT
v_gene: TRBV13; d_gene: NA; j_gene: TRBJ1-4; abundance: few; CDR3aa: CASSSIRSRTTNEKLFF; CDR3nt: TGTGCCAGCAGCTCTATACGTTCCCGTACAACTAATGAAAAACTGTTTTTT
v_gene: TRBV6-1; d_gene: NA; j_gene: TRBJ2-6; abundance: few; CDR3aa: CASSENRIYSGANVLTF; CDR3nt: TGTGCCAGCAGTGAAAACAGGATATACTCTGGGGCCAACGTCCTGACTTTC
v_gene: TRBV7-9; d_gene: NA; j_gene: TRBJ2-7; abundance: few; CDR3aa: CASSFTRGATYEQYF; CDR3nt: TGTGCCAGCAGCTTCACCCGGGGCGCCACCTACGAGCAGTACTTC
v_gene: TRBV20-1; d_gene: NA; j_gene: TRBJ2-3; abundance: NA; CDR3aa: CSVSVGTVRATDTQYF; CDR3nt: TGCAGTGTTAGCGTTGGGACCGTACGAGCCACAGATACGCAGTATTTT
v_gene: TRBV2; d_gene: TRBD1; j_gene: TRBJ1-3; abundance: NA; CDR3aa: CASSVDRDGNTIYF; CDR3nt: TGTGCCAGCAGCGTTGACAGGGACGGAAACACCATATATTTT
v_gene: TRBV6-6; d_gene: TRBD2; j_gene: TRBJ2-2; abundance: NA; CDR3aa: CASRPGVAGLTGELFF; CDR3nt: TGTGCCAGCAGACCTGGGGTAGCGGGCCTGACCGGGGAGCTGTTTTTT
v_gene: TRBV7-2; d_gene: NA; j_gene: TRBJ2-7; abundance: NA; CDR3aa: CASSFSLGYEQYF; CDR3nt: TGTGCCAGCAGCTTCAGTTTGGGTTACGAGCAGTACTTC
v_gene: TRBV5-6; d_gene: NA; j_gene: TRBJ1-5; abundance: NA; CDR3aa: CASSPGLGQPQHF; CDR3nt: TGTGCCAGCAGCCCAGGGTTGGGGCAGCCCCAGCATTTT
v_gene: TRBV5-1; d_gene: NA; j_gene: TRBJ1-5; abundance: few; CDR3aa: CASSTGDNQPQHF; CDR3nt: TGCGCCAGCTCTACGGGGGACAATCAGCCCCAGCATTTT
v_gene: TRBV11-2; d_gene: NA; j_gene: TRBJ2-5; abundance: NA; CDR3aa: CASSLLGQETQYF; CDR3nt: TGTGCCAGCAGCTTATTAGGGCAAGAGACCCAGTACTTC
v_gene: TRBV2; d_gene: TRBD1; j_gene: TRBJ1-5; abundance: once; CDR3aa: CASRGTGGSNQPQHF; CDR3nt: TGTGCCAGCAGAGGGACAGGGGGAAGCAATCAGCCCCAGCATTTT
v_gene: TRBV5-4; d_gene: NA; j_gene: TRBJ2-1; abundance: NA; CDR3aa: CASSWDASSYNEQFF; CDR3nt: TGTGCCAGCAGCTGGGACGCTAGCTCCTACAATGAGCAGTTCTTC
v_gene: TRBV29-1; d_gene: TRBD1; j_gene: TRBJ2-5; abundance: few; CDR3aa: CSGSTGTGQETQYF; CDR3nt: TGCAGCGGTTCTACTGGGACAGGCCAAGAGACCCAGTACTTC
v_gene: TRBV7-9; d_gene: NA; j_gene: TRBJ2-1; abundance: NA; CDR3aa: CASSVSVASSYNEQFF; CDR3nt: TGTGCCAGCAGCGTTAGCGTCGCGAGCTCCTACAATGAGCAGTTCTTC
v_gene: TRBV27; d_gene: NA; j_gene: TRBJ1-2; abundance: NA; CDR3aa: CASRVQGANYGYTF; CDR3nt: TGTGCCAGCAGAGTTCAGGGCGCTAACTATGGCTACACCTTC
v_gene: TRBV3-1; d_gene: TRBD2; j_gene: TRBJ2-1; abundance: few; CDR3aa: CASSQPRTSGSYNEQFF; CDR3nt: TGTGCCAGCAGCCAGCCCCGGACTAGCGGGAGCTACAATGAGCAGTTCTTC
v_gene: TRBV5-4; d_gene: NA; j_gene: TRBJ1-1; abundance: NA; CDR3aa: CASSLALGMNTEAFF; CDR3nt: TGTGCCAGCAGCTTGGCTCTGGGAATGAACACTGAAGCTTTCTTT
v_gene: TRBV5-1; d_gene: TRBD2; j_gene: TRBJ2-3; abundance: NA; CDR3aa: CASSAGLAGVDTQYF; CDR3nt: TGCGCCAGCAGCGCCGGACTAGCGGGAGTGGATACGCAGTATTTT